What follows are 14 T cell receptor beta chains derived from one specimen sequenced in a study of blood T cell repertoires in COVID-19. Sequencing used immunoSEQ multiplex PCR; TCRdb keeps in-frame clones, though not all of them. The sample includes approximately 110,000 clones, approximately 81% of them seen just once. Sequences were obtained from peripheral blood. The receptors shown here come from a human donor in a cohort sampled during active COVID-19.

This rearrangement joins TRBV3-1 (or the pseudogene TRBV3-2) to TRBJ1-2, with D possibly matching TRBD1 (6 bases). V gave up 4 bases and J gave up 8 bases, with 20 bases separating them. Germline V gives CDR1 LGHDT, CDR2 YNNKEL (reference sequence). The CDR3 has 15 amino acids. The CDR3: CASSPPGTRLLGYTF. Written as DNA, the CDR3 is TGTGCCAGCAGCCCTCCCGGGACACGTCTCTTGGGCTACACCTTC.

The gene calls are TRBV7-9 and TRBJ1-4; 9 positions agree with TRBD1. The trim removed 1 base at V and 6 bases at J, leaving 6 bases unmatched. This CDR3 region has 16 residues. The V gene's germline CDR1 is SEHNR and CDR2 FQNEAQ (reference sequence). The CDR3 here is CASSLDRGQTDEKLFF. CDR3 nucleotide sequence: TGTGCCAGCAGCTTAGACAGGGGGCAGACAGATGAAAAACTGTTTTTT. Full variable domain (missing parts from reference TRBV7-9 and TRBJ1-4): DTGVSQNPRHKITKRGQNVTFRCDPISEHNRLYWYRQTLGQGPEFLTYFQNEAQLEKSRLLSDRFSAERPKGSFSTLEIQRTEQGDSAMYLCASSLDRGQTDEKLFFGSGTQLSVL.

The J gene is TRBJ2-5, the V gene TRBV19, with 11 positions matching TRBD1. The CDR3 runs to 22 residues. Germline assignment: CDR1 LNHDA and CDR2 SQIVND (reference sequence). The V segment lost 4 bases and the J segment 5 bases; nucleotides outside the gene matches: 27. CDR3 sequence reads: CASSRRGTDRGRNSEDRETQYF. The DNA for the CDR3 is TGTGCCAGTAGTAGACGGGGGACGGACAGGGGGCGAAATTCTGAAGACCGGGAGACCCAGTACTTC.

The V and J genes are TRBV7-9 and TRBJ2-5; 9 nucleotides agree with TRBD1. This CDR3 is built from 15 residues. V gave up 3 bases and J gave up 5 bases; unmatched junction bases: 7. Germline CDR1 and CDR2: SEHNR and FQNEAQ (reference sequence). The CDR3 region is CASSFKQGASETQYF. The CDR3 DNA follows: TGTGCCAGCAGCTTTAAACAGGGGGCTAGCGAGACCCAGTACTTC.

This clone has a single count. The chain couples TRBV5-4 to TRBJ2-1; TRBD1 is a possible D gene (6 bases). CDR3 length equals 16 residues. CDR1 is SGHNT and CDR2 is YYREEE in the germline V gene (reference sequence). The V end was cut by 4 bases, the J end by 1 base, with 15 bases between. DNA of the CDR3: TGTGCCAGCAGCCCCGGACAGCTGTCTTCCTACAATGAGCAGTTCTTC. Translating gives CASSPGQLSSYNEQFF.

CDR3 amino acids: CASATNSYNEQFF. The CDR3 DNA reads as TGTGCCAGCGCCACAAACTCCTACAATGAGCAGTTCTTC. The V gene is TRBV11-3, the J gene TRBJ2-1, with D unresolved. The CDR3 is 13 residues long. Trimming stripped 8 bases from V and 0 bases from J, with 8 bases between. The germline V gene has CDR1 SGHNT and CDR2 YENEEA.

The chain couples TRBV5-1 to TRBJ2-3; 9 bases match TRBD2. The CDR3 runs 14 residues. After removal of 7 bases from V and 4 bases from J, the junction contained 7 bases not matched to a gene. Germline-derived CDR1 and CDR2 are SGHRS and YFSETQ. The chain's CDR3 is CASRVGLAADTQYF. The CDR3 DNA follows: TGCGCCAGCCGGGTGGGACTAGCTGCAGATACGCAGTATTTT.

The rearrangement joins TRBV6-2 or TRBV6-3 to TRBJ2-4; TRBD1 matches 8 bases. Per the germline V gene, CDR1 is MNHEY and CDR2 is SVGEGT. With V trimmed by 0 bases and J by 7 bases, 5 bases remained unmatched. The CDR3 is 15 residues long. CDR3 residues: CASSYSETGANIQYF. In DNA form, the CDR3 reads TGTGCCAGCAGTTACTCCGAGACAGGGGCTAACATTCAGTACTTC.

This chain connects TRBV7-3 to TRBJ1-2; no clear D gene. The V end lost 1 base, the J end lost 5 bases, and 14 bases lay between the germline ends. The CDR3 has 15 amino acids. Germline V gene data show CDR1 as SGHTA and CDR2 as FQGTGA. The CDR3 protein is CASSLMESGSYGYTF. In DNA form, the CDR3 reads TGTGCCAGCAGCTTAATGGAGAGTGGATCTTATGGCTACACCTTC.

This sequence joins TRBV30 and TRBJ1-1; TRBD1 matches 9 bases. With V trimmed by 4 bases and J by 11 bases, 20 bases remained unmatched. Germline V lookup: CDR1 GTSNPN, CDR2 SVGIG (reference sequence). CDR3 length: 16 residues. CDR3 sequence: CAWTKRTGVSQSRAFF. CDR3 nucleotides: TGTGCCTGGACCAAACGGACAGGGGTTAGCCAAAGCCGGGCTTTCTTT.

CDR3 DNA sequence: TGTGCCAGCAGGAAGGACTTCAATCAGCCCCAGCATTTT. Translated, it gives CASRKDFNQPQHF. The genes are TRBV6-5 and TRBJ1-5; D is uncertain. Trimming cost V 6 bases and J 3 bases, with 9 bases left between them. The CDR3 covers 13 residues. Germline CDR1 MNHEY, CDR2 SVGAGI.

The chain is built from TRBV6-5 and TRBJ1-5; the D gene is possibly TRBD1 (6 bases). CDR1 MNHEY and CDR2 SVGAGI come from the germline V gene. The length of the CDR3 is 13 residues. V was pared by 6 bases and J by 3 bases, with 9 bases between. The CDR3 here is CASSQGSNQPQHF. As DNA, the CDR3 is TGTGCCAGCAGCCAGGGGTCCAATCAGCCCCAGCATTTT.

As to this clone: This CDR3 is also generated by other DNA sequences in the sample. This chain's CDR3 is CASSLGLAGLSSYNEQFF. The CDR3 region has the DNA TGTGCCAGCAGCCTGGGACTAGCGGGCCTTAGCTCCTACAATGAGCAGTTCTTC. The gene calls are TRBV7-8 and TRBJ2-1; 12 bases map to TRBD2. J gave up 0 bases and V 5 bases, and 8 bases lay outside the gene matches. Germline assignment: CDR1 SGHVS and CDR2 FQNEAQ. The CDR3 runs 18 residues. Looking up the rest from reference TRBV7-8 and TRBJ2-1 gives the full variable domain: GAGVSQSPRYKVAKRGQDVALRCDPISGHVSLFWYQQALGQGPEFLTYFQNEAQLDKSGLPSDRFFAERPEGSVSTLKIQRTQQEDSAVYLCASSLGLAGLSSYNEQFFGPGTRLTVL.

J is TRBJ2-3 and V is TRBV7-2; 7 bases fit TRBD1. Germline CDR1 and CDR2: SGHTA and FQGNSA. Trimming took 5 bases from V and 3 from J; bases not matched to a gene: 8. The CDR3 has 15 amino acids. The CDR3 DNA reads as TGTGCCAGCAGCGCCGACAGGGTTAGGACAGATACGCAGTATTTT. Its translation is CASSADRVRTDTQYF.